This TCR beta chain is drawn from a study of blood T cell repertoires in COVID-19. Overall study: Some COVID-19 samples were acute and others convalescent; all came from the United States, Italy and Spain. PBMCs, B-cell-depleted T cells, or T cells were the source of the cDNA or gDNA that made up the material.

In the original processing: Estimation of nucleated cell counts was performed using reference gene primer amplification. Using immunoSEQ multiplex PCR, the repertoire was profiled, and TCRdb retains in-frame clones only, with some absent. The V and J calls and clone size were taken over from that table, and D and trimming were inferred from the DNA. The repertoire holds about 330,000 clones, with approximately 85% as singletons. The CDR3 has 14 amino acids. J lost 2 bases, V lost 5 bases, and 4 bases had no gene match. The V gene's germline CDR1 is MNHEY and CDR2 SVGAGI. The source of this sequence is a human donor in a cohort sampled during active COVID-19. Sequenced: peripheral blood. V is TRBV6-5 and J is TRBJ2-7; TRBD1 matches at 9 bases. The chain's CDR3 is CASSHRGLTYEQYF. CDR3 in DNA: TGTGCCAGCAGTCACAGGGGGCTCACCTACGAGCAGTACTTC.